This T cell receptor (beta chain) stems from a study of early T cells in non-severe SARS-CoV-2 infection. Study in general: Unsorted whole blood bulk RNA was sequenced, with unpaired chains.

With 4 bases removed from V and 0 bases from J, the gap between germline ends came to 7 bases. The CDR3 extends over 12 amino acids. Germline CDR1 reads SQVTM; CDR2 reads ANQGSEA. Unique molecular identifier tags were affixed to discrete cDNA molecules. MiXCR, run by TCRdb on the 5' RACE reads, gives a single entry per CDR3 protein. The sample shows some 60,000 distinct CDR3 sequences, approximately 9.3% of them seen only once. This receptor was identified in an adult who was a healthcare worker with PCR-confirmed SARS-CoV-2 infection or an uninfected control (not recorded which). The chain carries TRBV29-1 and TRBJ2-7; D gene unclear. Sequencing was done on a sample of whole blood. Here the CDR3 DNA reads TGCAGCGTTGCTTTGAGCTCCTACGAGCAGTACTTC. Amino acids: CSVALSSYEQYF.